What follows describes a single TCR beta chain. The sample belongs to a study of blood T cell repertoires in COVID-19. Overall study context: T cells, B-cell-depleted T cells, or PBMCs supplied cDNA or gDNA.

Original processing methods: Nucleated cell counts were estimated from reference gene primer amplification. Profiled with immunoSEQ multiplex PCR; TCRdb holds only in-frame clones, not every one. V and J calls plus clone size are reproduced from that table; the DNA served to infer D and trimming. The sample records approximately 170,000 clones, roughly 84% being singletons. Trimming at V came to 4 bases and at J to 8 bases, leaving 13 bases not matched to a gene. Germline V CDR1 and CDR2: SGHRS, YFSETQ. The CDR3 contains 15 residues. The sequencing sample was made of peripheral blood. The J gene is TRBJ1-2, the V gene TRBV5-1, with TRBD1 identical over 8 bases. This receptor was obtained from a man at least 80 years old with COVID-19, enrolled during active disease. The CDR3 coding sequence is TGCGCCAGCAGCACAAAGACAGGGGAGGTGAGAGGCTACACCTTC. It yields the protein CASSTKTGEVRGYTF.